This TCR beta chain is drawn from a study of T cells in localized non-small cell lung cancer. General study points: Only one tumor region was sequenced, so heterogeneity remains possible. The study found T cell clonality highest in uninvolved adjacent lung, above tumor. A denser population of T cells in blood accompanied longer overall survival.

Some clones are missing from TCRdb's copy, which holds only in-frame ones; the method was immunoSEQ multiplex PCR. The data show approximately 88,000 clones, approximately 91% seen once. As regards this clone: Its specificity is unknown.

This sample comprised PBMCs, obtained before any cancer treatment. The TCR sequence derives from a woman aged 35 to 70 with stage II squamous cell lung carcinoma.

The CDR3 bases are TGTCCCCCGTCCGGGTTTGGAGTATTCACAGATACGCAGTATTTT. It is translated as CPPSGFGVFTDTQYF. This chain joins TRBV30 and TRBJ2-3; D is undetermined. This CDR3 has 15 residues. Germline loops: CDR1 GTSNPN, CDR2 SVGIG (reference sequence). Complete variable domain (other parts from reference TRBV30 and TRBJ2-3): SQTIHQWPATLVQPVGSPLSLECTVEGTSNPNLYWYRQAAGRGLQLLFYSVGIGQISSEVPQNLSASRPQDRQFILSSKKLLLSDSGFYLCPPSGFGVFTDTQYFGPGTRLTVL.